Shown below are 9 T cell receptor beta chains from a single sample sequenced in a study of blood T cells in healthy people across ages. A second PCR of about 7 to 12 cycles used a sample-barcoded 5' primer and a J-beta primer mix. TCRdb called the 5' RACE reads again in MiXCR, with one record for every CDR3 protein. The data hold about 1.7 million distinct CDR3 sequences, with 28% observed a single time. Sequencing was performed on blood. The receptor set was obtained from a woman aged 25 to 39 in good health.

This clonotype was seen a handful of times. The chain is built from TRBV10-3 and TRBJ2-1; TRBD2 agrees at 7 bases. CDR3 length equals 15 residues. Unmatched junction bases numbered 4, after V lost 5 bases and J lost 0 bases. Germline V gene data show CDR1 as ENHRY and CDR2 as SYGVKD. This CDR3 reads CAISRGGSSYNEQFF. In nucleotides, the CDR3 is TGTGCCATCAGTCGGGGCGGGAGCTCCTACAATGAGCAGTTCTTC.

This clonotype was counted between two and nine times. One end of the junction varies from germline; a read error may be responsible. CDR3 nucleotide sequence: TGCAGCGTTGAAACTTCTGGGGCCAACGTCCGGACTTTC. Translating gives CSVETSGANVRTF. The chain uses TRBV29-1 and TRBJ2-6; D might be TRBD1 (5 bases). There are 13 residues in the CDR3. Germline V gene lookup returns CDR1 SQVTM and CDR2 ANQGSEA.

Points on this clonotype: A read error may account for a junction end that differs from germline. This chain joins TRBV6-5 and TRBJ2-1, with 12 bases that match TRBD2. This CDR3 spans 17 amino acids. The V gene's germline CDR1 is MNHEY and CDR2 SVGAGI. The CDR3 DNA reads TGTACCAGCAGTTACTCTCGGACTAGCGGGGTATACAATGAGCAGTTCTTC. Its protein is CTSSYSRTSGVYNEQFF.

This clonotype was picked up a small number of times. The chain employs TRBV30 and TRBJ1-6, with D unresolved. This CDR3 contains 16 residues. Trimming left V 4 bases short and J 4 bases short, with 17 bases between. Looked up from germline, CDR1 is GTSNPN and CDR2 is SVGIG (reference sequence). CDR3 bases: TGTGCCTGGATCCGCAGCGCGGGGATTTATAATTCACCCCTCCACTTT. As protein: CAWIRSAGIYNSPLHF. Full variable domain (rest looked up from reference TRBV30 and TRBJ1-6): SQTIHQWPATLVQPVGSPLSLECTVEGTSNPNLYWYRQAAGRGLQLLFYSVGIGQISSEVPQNLSASRPQDRQFILSSKKLLLSDSGFYLCAWIRSAGIYNSPLHFGNGTRLTVT.

The table lists this clonotype with a few counts. The rearrangement uses TRBV4-1 and TRBJ1-1; D gene ambiguous. Germline values: CDR1 MGHRA, CDR2 YSYEKL. V was pared by 0 bases and J by 3 bases, with 8 bases between. The CDR3 runs to 14 residues. The CDR3 DNA is TGCGCCAGCAGCCAAGAGGCCCGGGACACTGAAGCTTTCTTT. This codes for CASSQEARDTEAFF.

Turning to this clonotype: At one of its ends the junction is not consistent with the germline gene, which may arise from a read error. The chain combines TRBV5-5 with TRBJ1-2; TRBD1 aligns across 7 bases. Germline lookup yields CDR1 SGHKS and CDR2 YYEKEE (reference sequence). This CDR3 spans 16 amino acids. CDR3 region: CASSLMPGGDSYGYIF. CDR3 bases: TGTGCCAGCAGCTTGATGCCGGGAGGGGACAGCTATGGCTACATCTTC.

This chain uses TRBV12-3 or TRBV12-4 with TRBJ1-6; D remains unclear. The germline V and J ends were trimmed by 7 bases and 10 bases, with 11 bases remaining between them. The CDR3 sequence is 12 residues long. The DNA of the CDR3 is TGTGCCAGCAACACTATCGGATCACCCCTCCACTTT. It translates to CASNTIGSPLHF.

The chain uses TRBV5-5 and TRBJ2-3, with 7 bases lining up with TRBD2. V dropped 0 bases and J dropped 0; count of bases not matched to a gene: 4. The germline V gene has CDR1 SGHKS and CDR2 YYEKEE (reference sequence). The CDR3 contains 16 residues. The DNA of the CDR3 is TGTGCCAGCAGCTTGGTCGGGACTACTAGCACAGATACGCAGTATTTT. It yields the protein CASSLVGTTSTDTQYF.

The CDR3 loop reads CSDTRDRNEQYF. Here the CDR3 DNA reads TGCAGTGATACCAGGGACCGTAATGAGCAGTACTTC. This chain connects TRBV20-1 to TRBJ2-4; D is tentatively TRBD1 or TRBD2 (5 bases each). Germline V gene data show CDR1 as DFQATT and CDR2 as SNEGSKA (reference sequence). The CDR3 totals 12 residues. The germline V and J ends were trimmed by 7 bases and 13 bases, with 20 bases remaining between them.